A selection of T cell receptor beta chains follows, all from one sample in a study of T-cell memory formation after mild COVID-19. Each CDR3 protein is one row after TCRdb ran MiXCR on the 5' RACE reads. The profile shows fewer than 600,000 distinct CDR3 sequences, about a fifth of them singletons. The sequencing sample was made of PBMCs or a T cell subset sorted from them (not recorded which). The source of these receptors is an adult woman who had mild COVID-19 (a few samples of this study predate the infection). Cell type and time point are not known. Both conserved end residues are part of each CDR3. The D gene is left open where the match is weak. Clone size is not always given. Where it is, it says once, few, many or a class for expanded clones.

>TRBV3-1|TRBJ1-1|TRBD1|few
TGTGCCAGCAGCTTTCTACAGGGGGCTGAAGCTTTCTTT
CASSFLQGAEAFF
>TRBV5-1|TRBJ2-5|TRBD2|-
TGCGCCAGCAGCATAGCGGGAGGAGAGGCCCAGTACTTC
CASSIAGGEAQYF
>TRBV27|TRBJ2-1|-|-
TGTGCCAGCAGTCCCCGGGGTGTCTCCTACAATGAGCAGTTCTTC
CASSPRGVSYNEQFF
>TRBV5-1|TRBJ1-6|-|-
TGCGCCAGCAGCTTGGATGGCAGGTCAAATTCACCCCTCCACTTT
CASSLDGRSNSPLHF
>TRBV11-2|TRBJ2-1|-|-
TGTGCCAGCAGCTTAGGGCAGGCCGGTGAGCAGTTCTTC
CASSLGQAGEQFF
>TRBV30|TRBJ2-7|-|few
TGTGCCTGGACGGACCGACCACCCTACGAGCAGTACTTC
CAWTDRPPYEQYF
>TRBV20-1|TRBJ2-7|-|few
TGCAGTGCCTCACTCTATTACGAGCAGTACTTC
CSASLYYEQYF
>TRBV5-6|TRBJ1-1|TRBD1|-
TGTGCCAGCAGCTTACCTCGACAGGGGCTGAACACTGAAGCTTTCTTT
CASSLPRQGLNTEAFF
>TRBV20-1|TRBJ1-5|TRBD1|-
TGCAGTGCTAGATTGACAGGGGATAGCAATCAGCCCCAGCATTTT
CSARLTGDSNQPQHF
>TRBV4-1|TRBJ2-7|TRBD2|few
TGCGCCAGCAGCCAAGGAGGGGCGGGGGGACACGAGCAGTACTTC
CASSQGGAGGHEQYF
>TRBV5-1|TRBJ2-3|TRBD2|few
TGCGCCAGCAGCTCAGCGGGACTCATCACAGATACGCAGTATTTT
CASSSAGLITDTQYF
>TRBV10-3|TRBJ1-2|-|-
TGTGCCATCAGACAGGGTGGCTACACCTTC
CAIRQGGYTF
>TRBV6-5|TRBJ2-2|-|-
TGTGCCAGCAGTTACGGGACCGTCGGGGAGCTGTTTTTT
CASSYGTVGELFF
>TRBV5-6|TRBJ1-5|-|few
TGTGCCAGCAGCTACGGGGCCTATAGCAATCAGCCCCAGCATTTT
CASSYGAYSNQPQHF
>TRBV18|TRBJ2-1|TRBD2|few
TGTGCCAGCTCATACCGACAGCCCGGACTAGCGGGAGTTGAGCAGTTCTTC
CASSYRQPGLAGVEQFF
>TRBV7-3|TRBJ2-1|-|many
TGTGCCAGCAGCCCCCCCCCGGAGGACCGCGGTGAGCAGTTCTTC
CASSPPPEDRGEQFF
>TRBV11-2|TRBJ1-1|-|-
TGTGCCAGCAGCTTACCCGTCTTTCTCGGCACTGAAGCTTTCTTT
CASSLPVFLGTEAFF
>TRBV7-2|TRBJ1-4|-|-
TGTGCCAGCAAGTCCAGGTTTAACGAAAAACTGTTTTTT
CASKSRFNEKLFF
>TRBV5-4|TRBJ2-1|-|few
TGTGCCAGCAGCTTCGAGATGCTAGATGGTGAGCAGTTCTTC
CASSFEMLDGEQFF
>TRBV7-2|TRBJ2-3|TRBD2|many
TGTGCCAGCAGCTTAGATGCGGGAGTAATAGATACGCAGTATTTT
CASSLDAGVIDTQYF
>TRBV11-2|TRBJ2-7|TRBD1|few
TGTGCCAGCAGCCTTTCGACCGGGACAGGTTTATTGAGAACCTACGAGCAGTACTTC
CASSLSTGTGLLRTYEQYF
>TRBV27|TRBJ2-3|-|-
TGTGCCAGCAGTTTATCGAGGGCGCTAGTCACAGATACGCAGTATTTT
CASSLSRALVTDTQYF
>TRBV24-1|TRBJ1-1|-|-
TGTGCCACCAGTAAGGCCCAGAATCCCCTTGGGACTGAAGCTTTCTTT
CATSKAQNPLGTEAFF
>TRBV7-9|TRBJ2-5|TRBD2|-
TGTGCCAGCAGCCGACCGAAGAGTGGACTAGCGGAGGCCCAAGAGACCCAGTACTTC
CASSRPKSGLAEAQETQYF
>TRBV7-3|TRBJ2-3|-|-
TGTGCCAGCAGCTCAAACCCCCGGGGACAGCAGTATTTT
CASSSNPRGQQYF
>TRBV5-1|TRBJ2-3|TRBD1|few
TGCGCCAGCACCGAGGACAGGGATACGCAGTATTTT
CASTEDRDTQYF
>TRBV4-1|TRBJ2-2|-|-
TGCGCCAGCAGCCAAGATAGAGGCACCGGGGAGCTGTTTTTT
CASSQDRGTGELFF
>TRBV6-1|TRBJ2-2|-|few
TGTGCCAGCAGTGAAACCTCTGGGGAATCCGGGGAGCTGTTTTTT
CASSETSGESGELFF
>TRBV12-3/TRBV12-4|TRBJ1-6|TRBD1|-
TGTGCCAGCACCGGGACAGCCAATTCACCCCTCCACTTT
CASTGTANSPLHF
>TRBV7-9|TRBJ1-1|-|-
TGTGCCAGCAGCTTAACGGGAGATCGAAACACTGAAGCTTTCTTT
CASSLTGDRNTEAFF
>TRBV7-2|TRBJ2-7|TRBD1|-
TGTGCCAGCAGCTCAGGGGGACCGTGGGGCACTTACGAGCAGTACTTC
CASSSGGPWGTYEQYF
>TRBV19|TRBJ2-1|TRBD2|many
TGTGCCAGTAGAGGGTCTAGCGGGATCCTAGGGAATGAGCAGTTCTTC
CASRGSSGILGNEQFF
>TRBV7-9|TRBJ1-1|-|-
TGTGCCAGCAGCTTAGTGGGGGGAGCGAACACTGAAGCTTTCTTT
CASSLVGGANTEAFF
>TRBV27|TRBJ2-2|-|few
TGTGCCAGCAGCTACAGGGCCACCGGGGAGCTGTTTTTT
CASSYRATGELFF
>TRBV19|TRBJ1-1|TRBD1|-
TGTGCCAGTAGTCCCCGGACAGGGGGCAGGATTGGTGAAGCTTTCTTT
CASSPRTGGRIGEAFF
>TRBV9|TRBJ2-5|-|-
TGTGCCAGCAGCGTAGCTGGGCTAGGGGAGACCCAGTACTTC
CASSVAGLGETQYF
>TRBV5-4|TRBJ2-2|-|few
TGTGCCAGCAGAGAAGGACGGGCGAACACCGGGGAGCTGTTTTTT
CASREGRANTGELFF
>TRBV7-2|TRBJ1-6|-|-
TGTGCCAGCAGCTTAGGGCAGGGCTACTATAATTCACCCCTCCACTTT
CASSLGQGYYNSPLHF
>TRBV5-1|TRBJ1-1|-|-
TGCGCCAGCAGCCCGCTCGTCAGGAGGACTGAAGCTTTCTTT
CASSPLVRRTEAFF
>TRBV3-1|TRBJ2-7|TRBD1|-
TGTGCCAGCAGCCCCGAGACAGGGTCATCCTACGAGCAGTACTTC
CASSPETGSSYEQYF
>TRBV4-1|TRBJ2-1|TRBD2|-
TGCGCCAGCAGCCAAGTCGGGAGGCAAGCTTACAATGAGCAGTTCTTC
CASSQVGRQAYNEQFF
>TRBV7-9|TRBJ1-2|TRBD1|-
TGTGACAGCAGCTTAGGGGACAGAGCTAACTATGGCTACACCTTC
CDSSLGDRANYGYTF
>TRBV19|TRBJ2-5|TRBD1|few
TGTGCCAGTAGTATTCTAGGGGGCAGGGAGACCCAGTACTTC
CASSILGGRETQYF
>TRBV7-6|TRBJ2-4|-|few
TGTGCCAGCAGCTTGGCTCCAGGGATTGTTAACATTCAGTACTTC
CASSLAPGIVNIQYF
>TRBV12-3/TRBV12-4|TRBJ2-1|-|few
TGTGCCAGCAGTCCAGCCGCGAATGAGCAGTTCTTC
CASSPAANEQFF